The clone carrying this T cell receptor (beta chain) has only a few counts. Its antigen is as yet unknown. To make TCR beta libraries, researchers used iRepertoire HTBI primers and Arm-PCR of CDR3 regions. Each CDR3 protein gets one entry after TCRdb re-called the multiplex PCR reads with MiXCR. Of 500,000 or so distinct CDR3 sequences in the sample, about 16% are singletons; the top ten hold 12%. The data belong to a study of regulatory T cells in long-lasting Graves disease. Study findings and constraints: Researchers examined only peripheral blood and not thyroid tissue. TRBV28, TRBJ1-2 and TRBJ2-5 were favored in persistent disease.

The time point is: newly diagnosed GD, antithyroid drugs for less than 3 months. Scientists built the TCR library using RNA that was extracted from PBMCs. The CDR3 contains 12 residues. V lost 4 bases to trimming and J lost 5 bases, with 11 bases between them. CDR1 is SQVTM and CDR2 is ANQGSEA in the germline V gene. The same sample was also studied in work on T cells in Graves' hyperthyroidism and ophthalmopathy. That report notes: The TCR CDR3 first-round RT-PCR relied on the HTBI primer set. Blood also contained most expanded thyroid clonotypes above 0.001.

The rearrangement links TRBV29-1 to TRBJ2-5; D remains ambiguous. Source: peripheral blood mononuclear cells (PBMCs), taken at new diagnosis, from a patient treated with antithyroid drugs. The clonotype comes from a man in his forties or fifties with Graves disease. The CDR3 is CSVVARRETQYF. In DNA, the CDR3 is TGCAGCGTTGTAGCACGCCGTGAGACCCAGTACTTC.